A single sample is the source of the 8 T cell receptor beta chains below, sequenced in a study of T cells after yellow fever vaccination. TCRdb reprocessed the 5' RACE reads via MiXCR and lists one record per CDR3 protein. The sample holds 500,000 to 700,000 distinct CDR3 sequences, over 15% seen once. The sequencing here drew on PBMCs, taken 15 days after the yellow fever booster vaccination. The receptors shown here come from a man aged 25-45 years who received the YFV17D yellow fever vaccine.

This clonotype was observed a handful of times. V gene TRBV18 combines with J gene TRBJ2-3, with a tentative D call TRBD1 (5 bases). Deletions cut 3 bases from V and 0 bases from J, with 10 bases between. The CDR3 has 15 amino acids. Germline CDR1 and CDR2: KGHSH and LQKENI. As DNA, the CDR3 is TGTGCCAGCTCACCGGGCAGGGCTAGCACAGATACGCAGTATTTT. Translated, it gives CASSPGRASTDTQYF. The entire variable domain, with the rest obtained from reference TRBV18 and TRBJ2-3, is as follows: NAGVMQNPRHLVRRRGQEARLRCSPMKGHSHVYWYRQLPEEGLKFMVYLQKENIIDESGMPKERFSAEFPKEGPSILRIQQVVRGDSAAYFCASSPGRASTDTQYFGPGTRLTVL.

This chain joins TRBV28 and TRBJ2-5; TRBD2 matches 12 bases. CDR3 length: 12 residues. Germline CDR1 is MDHEN and CDR2 is SYDVKM. V was pared by 6 bases and J by 11 bases, with 4 bases of the junction left unmatched. This CDR3 reads CASSFGLAGQYF. The CDR3, as DNA: TGTGCCAGCAGCTTCGGACTAGCGGGACAGTACTTC.

This chain links TRBV4-2 with TRBJ2-3; 14 nucleotides align to TRBD2. The junction had 4 bases not matched to a gene; V was cut back by 0 bases and J by 5 bases. This CDR3 comprises 17 residues. The germline gives CDR1 LGHNA, CDR2 YNFKEQ. CDR3 sequence (DNA): TGTGCCAGCAGCCAAGAGACTAGCGGGAGGGCCCAAGATACGCAGTATTTT. It specifies CASSQETSGRAQDTQYF.

The chain employs TRBV4-2 and TRBJ2-3; 7 positions match TRBD1. There are 15 residues in the CDR3. The germline gives CDR1 LGHNA, CDR2 YNFKEQ. The V gene end was trimmed by 1 base and the J gene end by 2 bases; junction bases not matched to a gene: 3. For the CDR3, the DNA is TGTGCCAGCAGCCAAGTCGAGGGGGCCACAGATACGCAGTATTTT. Translation: CASSQVEGATDTQYF.

J is TRBJ1-2 and V is TRBV12-3 or TRBV12-4; 9 nucleotides line up with TRBD1. After removal of 3 bases from V and 8 bases from J, the junction contained 13 bases not matched to a gene. The CDR3 is 16 amino acids. The CDR3 spells CASSLGTGSTGGGYTF. The CDR3 nucleotides read TGTGCCAGCAGTTTGGGAACAGGGAGTACAGGGGGCGGCTACACCTTC.

The gene calls are TRBV7-2 and TRBJ1-4, with D perhaps TRBD1 (5 bases). The CDR3 totals 15 residues. With 5 bases removed from V and 7 bases from J, the gap between germline ends came to 17 bases. Germline V lookup: CDR1 SGHTA, CDR2 FQGNSA. In DNA, the CDR3 is TGTGCCAGCAGCCCGGGGGGGTTGGCAGGTGAAAAACTGTTTTTT. Translated: CASSPGGLAGEKLFF. The entire variable domain, with the rest obtained from reference TRBV7-2 and TRBJ1-4, is as follows: GAGVSQSPSNKVTEKGKDVELRCDPISGHTALYWYRQSLGQGLEFLIYFQGNSAPDKSGLPSDRFSAERTGGSVSTLTIQRTQQEDSAVYLCASSPGGLAGEKLFFGSGTQLSVL.

The chain has TRBV7-2 and TRBJ2-5; 8 bases are a match to TRBD2. The junction had 16 bases not matched to a gene; V was cut back by 5 bases and J by 5 bases. Germline loops: CDR1 SGHTA, CDR2 FQGNSA. This CDR3 has 17 residues. CDR3 bases: TGTGCCAGCAGCCGAACCCCGCGCGGGGGGAGGTCCGAGACCCAGTACTTC. This gives the protein CASSRTPRGGRSETQYF.

This clonotype was found a few times. The chain links TRBV10-3 to TRBJ2-3; possibly TRBD1 for D (5 bases). Per germline, CDR1 ENHRY and CDR2 SYGVKD. The CDR3 is made up of 14 amino acids. V lost 5 bases, J lost 2 bases, and 11 bases lay in between. DNA of the CDR3: TGTGCCATCAGTAGGGGTTTTGACACAGATACGCAGTATTTT. It specifies CAISRGFDTDTQYF.